This T cell receptor beta chain originates from a study of shared T cell receptors in the human thymus. This CDR3 is built from 17 residues. The germline V gene has CDR1 SGHTS and CDR2 YDEGEE. V was clipped by 0 bases and J by 7 bases; unmatched bases: 14. The table came from immunoSEQ multiplex PCR; TCRdb's copy has only in-frame clones and leaves some out. The repertoire holds some 700,000 clones, approximately 83% seen once, with about 0.0098% in the top ten. These data were also filed under a second study, of human thymus T cells. That study reports: Resections that were taken during corrective heart surgery supplied the thymus tissue. Among thymic and blood repertoires, usage of V and J genes appeared biased. Related work found strong thymic repertoire overlap between unrelated individuals.

The V call is TRBV5-8, the J call TRBJ1-2, with 8 bases identical to TRBD1. The sample taken for sequencing was thymocytes. The clonotype comes from a girl younger than two with a congenital heart defect. The CDR3 coding sequence is TGTGCCAGCAGCTTGGCCGATCCCGGACAGGGAAGAGGTGGCTACACCTTC. Translation: CASSLADPGQGRGGYTF. Full variable domain (missing parts from reference TRBV5-8 and TRBJ1-2): EAGVTQSPTHLIKTRGQQATLRCSPISGHTSVYWYQQALGLGLQFLLWYDEGEERNRGNFPPRFSGRQFPNYSSELNVNALELEDSALYLCASSLADPGQGRGGYTFGSGTRLTVV.